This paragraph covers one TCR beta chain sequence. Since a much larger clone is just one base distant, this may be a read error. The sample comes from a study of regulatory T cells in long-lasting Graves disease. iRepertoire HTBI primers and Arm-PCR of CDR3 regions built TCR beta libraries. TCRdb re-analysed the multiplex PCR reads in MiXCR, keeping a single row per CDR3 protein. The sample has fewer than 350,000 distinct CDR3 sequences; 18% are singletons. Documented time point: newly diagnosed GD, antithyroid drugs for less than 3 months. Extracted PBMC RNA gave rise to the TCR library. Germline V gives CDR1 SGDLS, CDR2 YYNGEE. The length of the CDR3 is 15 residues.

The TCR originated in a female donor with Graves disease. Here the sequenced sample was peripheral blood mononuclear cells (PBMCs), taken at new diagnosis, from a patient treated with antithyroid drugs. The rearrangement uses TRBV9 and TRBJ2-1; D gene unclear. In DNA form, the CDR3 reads TGTGCCAGCAGCCCCGGGTCCCCAACCTACGATGAGCAGTTCTTC. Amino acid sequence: CASSPGSPTYDEQFF. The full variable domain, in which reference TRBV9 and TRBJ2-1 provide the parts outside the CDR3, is DSGVTQTPKHLITATGQRVTLRCSPRSGDLSVYWYQQSLDQGLQFLIQYYNGEERAKGNILERFSAQQFPDLHSELNLSSLELGDSALYFCASSPGSPTYDEQFFGPGTRLTVL.